This T cell receptor beta chain was found in a study of identical twins. The CDR3 is 15 amino acids. The ends lost 5 bases at V and 9 bases at J; junction bases unmatched: 9. Germline-derived CDR1 and CDR2 are SGHNT and YENEEA. Regarding this clonotype: No antigen is known for it.

Notes on the study in general: Less excess twin sharing appeared in beta out-of-frame sequences.

One entry per CDR3 protein, called by TCRdb with MiXCR from the 5' RACE reads. The sample carries 500,000 to 600,000 distinct CDR3 sequences, 22% recorded once. Everyone who donated was a healthy Caucasian. Another study also made use of these data, one on T cells expressing NK-cell markers. From that paper: T cells sorted in several experiments were restricted to alpha-beta TCR T cells by an anti-gamma-delta TCR antibody.

V and J are TRBV11-3 and TRBJ2-1; 11 bases are a match to TRBD2. Sequenced material: CD4+ T cells sorted from blood. This receptor was obtained from a woman aged 18-29 years in good health. In DNA form, the CDR3 reads TGTGCCAGCAGCCCTCGACTAGCGGGGAGGGGTGAGCAGTTCTTC. Amino acids: CASSPRLAGRGEQFF.